This T cell receptor beta chain was sequenced during a study of CD8 T cells in Susac syndrome. This CDR3 contains 15 residues. Trimming took 1 base from V and 6 from J; bases not matched to a gene: 7. Germline CDR1 is LNHNV and CDR2 is YYDKDF (reference sequence). It was with random hexamers that roughly 0.45 to 1 ug RNA was reverse transcribed. Amplification of the TCR beta CDR3 was carried out by immunoSEQ multiplex PCR, which spanned a total of 54 Vbeta and 13 Jbeta segments. Each CDR3 protein is one row after TCRdb ran MiXCR on the immunoSEQ multiplex PCR reads. The sample contains 150,000 to 200,000 distinct CDR3 sequences, just over 90% of which appear only once. The authors carried out high-throughput sequencing of TCR beta. They applied it to CD8+ and CD4+ T cells obtained from blood. Age- and sex-matched healthy donors served as the control group. FACS enriched CD8+ TEMRA cells, while bulk CD8+ and CD4+ were negatively isolated.

The receptor comes from a human donor in good health. The sample was CD4+ T cells from PBMCs. The V gene is TRBV15, the J gene TRBJ2-3, with 7 bases aligning to TRBD2. The CDR3: CATSRVGGVADTQYF. As DNA, the CDR3 is TGTGCCACCAGCAGAGTTGGGGGGGTGGCGGATACGCAGTATTTT. Full variable domain (rest looked up from reference TRBV15 and TRBJ2-3): DAMVIQNPRYQVTQFGKPVTLSCSQTLNHNVMYWYQQKSSQAPKLLFHYYDKDFNNEADTPDNFQSRRPNTSFCFLDIRSPGLGDTAMYLCATSRVGGVADTQYFGPGTRLTVL.